The 23 T cell receptor beta chains below all came from one sample that was sequenced in a study of blood T cells in healthy people across ages. Sample-barcoded 5' priming and a J-beta primer mix drove a second PCR of about 7 to 11 cycles. TCRdb itself ran the 5' RACE reads through MiXCR, one entry per CDR3 protein. The sample consists of a few hundred thousand distinct CDR3 sequences, about 27% of them appearing once. This same sample was also taken into another study, of T cells of mothers and their children.

The sequencing input was blood. The receptor source for this set is a boy aged 2 to 10 in good health.

This rearrangement joins TRBV20-1 to TRBJ1-5; D not certain. Germline lookup yields CDR1 DFQATT and CDR2 SNEGSKA (reference sequence). The V and J ends lost 0 bases and 7 bases respectively, with 13 bases between them. The length of the CDR3 is 14 residues. The CDR3 bases are TGCAGTGCTAGAGATCCGGAAGGATGGCAGCCCCAGCATTTT. Its protein product is CSARDPEGWQPQHF.

V usage is TRBV25-1 and J usage is TRBJ1-4, with D uncertain. Germline-derived CDR1 and CDR2 are MGHDK and SYGVNS. Trimming stripped 3 bases from V and 3 bases from J, with 11 bases between. The CDR3 consists of 15 residues. Written as DNA, the CDR3 is TGTGCCAGCAGTGATGTTGGCACCTCTAATGAAAAACTGTTTTTT. It translates to CASSDVGTSNEKLFF. Full variable domain (rest looked up from reference TRBV25-1 and TRBJ1-4): EADIYQTPRYLVIGTGKKITLECSQTMGHDKMYWYQQDPGMELHLIHYSYGVNSTEKGDLSSESTVSRIRTEHFPLTLESARPSHTSQYLCASSDVGTSNEKLFFGSGTQLSVL.

The V and J genes are TRBV12-3 or TRBV12-4 and TRBJ2-7; D not certain. The CDR3 consists of 13 residues. V lost 3 bases and J 2 bases, leaving 8 bases between the germline ends. This CDR3 is CASSLGYPYEQYF. CDR3 nucleotide sequence: TGTGCCAGCAGTTTGGGGTACCCCTACGAGCAGTACTTC.

The V and J genes are TRBV4-3 and TRBJ2-1; D is uncertain. Trimming left V 1 base short and J 3 bases short, with 7 bases between. CDR3 length: 14 residues. Germline V gene data show CDR1 as LGHNA and CDR2 as YSLEER. The CDR3 DNA reads TGCGCCAGCAGCCAAGCTAGGGACTACAATGAGCAGTTCTTC. It codes for CASSQARDYNEQFF.

Details on this clonotype: One base away lies a much larger clone, so this may be a sequencing read error. V and J are TRBV7-9 and TRBJ2-5; D is undetermined. V dropped 8 bases and J dropped 1 base, with 11 bases sitting between them. CDR3 length: 13 amino acids. CDR1 is SEHNR and CDR2 is FQNEAQ in the germline V gene (reference sequence). CDR3 coding DNA: TGTGCCAGCTGCTGGGGATTCCAAGAGACCCAGTACTTC. This gives the protein CASCWGFQETQYF.

V and J are TRBV10-3 and TRBJ2-2; 7 positions match TRBD1. After removal of 11 bases from V and 5 bases from J, the junction contained 17 bases not matched to a gene. Germline V CDR1 and CDR2: ENHRY, SYGVKD. This CDR3 contains 16 residues. The DNA for the CDR3 is TGTGCCTCCTACCAGGGGCAGGGGGTTGAAACCGGGGAGCTGTTTTTT. It codes for CASYQGQGVETGELFF.

The chain is built from TRBV21-1 and TRBJ2-5; the table's D call, TRBD2, was not checked against the DNA. Judging by the DNA end, TRBJ2-7 fits better; the J call may be wrong. TRBV21-1 is marked as a pseudogene. The CDR3 covers 14 residues. In DNA form, the CDR3 reads TGTGCCAGCAGCAAAGCGGCGGGAGCCTACGAGCAGTACTTC. Translation gives CASSKAAGAYEQYF.

This clonotype was detected a few times. The V call is TRBV10-3, the J call TRBJ2-5, with 9 bases aligning to TRBD1. Germline assignment: CDR1 ENHRY and CDR2 SYGVKD. CDR3 size: 16 residues. V lost 3 bases and J lost 5; bases outside the gene matches: 10. CDR3 in amino acids: CAISDHEGTGRETQYF. CDR3 in DNA: TGTGCCATCAGTGACCATGAAGGGACAGGGCGGGAGACCCAGTACTTC.

This clonotype has a count of ten or more. The chain is built from TRBV7-9 and TRBJ2-5, with D tentatively TRBD2 (6 bases). V lost 5 bases and J lost 7, with 14 bases in between. CDR3 length: 13 residues. CDR1 SEHNR and CDR2 FQNEAQ come from the germline V gene (reference sequence). The DNA of the CDR3 is TGTGCCAGCAGCCGTAAGCGGGTCGGGACCCAGTACTTC. This sequence encodes CASSRKRVGTQYF.

This clonotype occurred a few times. This sequence joins TRBV20-1 and TRBJ2-2; 8 bases are a match to TRBD2. Germline-derived CDR1 and CDR2 are DFQATT and SNEGSKA (reference sequence). The CDR3 runs to 15 residues. V lost 0 bases and J lost 4; bases outside the gene matches: 4. CDR3 in DNA: TGCAGTGCTAGAGACGGGACTAGGCCCACCGGGGAGCTGTTTTTT. Amino acid sequence: CSARDGTRPTGELFF.

The J gene is TRBJ2-1, the V gene TRBV4-3; D not certain. The germline V gene has CDR1 LGHNA and CDR2 YSLEER. CDR3 length: 17 residues. Trimming took off 0 bases at V and 6 bases at J, with 18 bases between the two ends. CDR3 bases: TGCGCCAGCAGCCAAGATGGGCTGTGGGGTGTTCGCAATGAGCAGTTCTTC. Its protein product is CASSQDGLWGVRNEQFF.

This clonotype came up a few times. The CDR3: CAISESSDRNEKLFF. The CDR3 bases are TGTGCCATCAGTGAGTCTTCGGACAGAAATGAAAAACTGTTTTTT. V usage is TRBV10-3 and J usage is TRBJ1-4; TRBD1 might be the D (6 bases). The CDR3 totals 15 residues. Germline assignment: CDR1 ENHRY and CDR2 SYGVKD. V lost 0 bases and J 5 bases, leaving 10 bases between the germline ends.

V is TRBV5-1 and J is TRBJ2-2; D unresolved. In germline, CDR1 is SGHRS, CDR2 YFSETQ. This CDR3 is built from 16 residues. V was trimmed by 4 bases and J by 6 bases, leaving 19 bases between them. The CDR3 loop reads CASSPRNAPSSGELFF. CDR3 DNA: TGCGCCAGCAGCCCTAGGAATGCGCCTAGTTCCGGGGAGCTGTTTTTT.

The V and J genes are TRBV19 and TRBJ2-2; unclear D gene. This CDR3 contains 13 residues. Per germline, CDR1 LNHDA and CDR2 SQIVND (reference sequence). The V gene lost 1 base and the J gene lost 2 bases, with 2 bases spanning the gap. CDR3 nucleotide sequence: TGTGCCAGTAGTATAGCTAACACCGGGGAGCTGTTTTTT. The encoded protein is CASSIANTGELFF.

This clonotype was recorded at least ten times. V gene TRBV7-2 combines with J gene TRBJ2-3; D may be TRBD2 (6 bases). The V and J ends lost 1 base and 5 bases respectively, with 13 bases between them. The CDR3 loop spans 15 amino acids. Per the germline V gene, CDR1 is SGHTA and CDR2 is FQGNSA. The CDR3 sequence: CASSLVGGPRDTQYF. The CDR3, as DNA: TGTGCCAGCAGCTTAGTGGGAGGCCCTAGAGATACGCAGTATTTT.

The gene calls are TRBV3-1 and TRBJ1-2; 7 nucleotides match TRBD1. In germline, CDR1 is LGHDT, CDR2 YNNKEL (reference sequence). The CDR3 consists of 14 residues. J gave up 8 bases and V 6 bases, and 12 bases lay outside the gene matches. The CDR3 region is CASSPMGRGNGYTF. The CDR3 coding sequence is TGTGCCAGCAGTCCCATGGGCAGGGGGAACGGCTACACCTTC.

This clonotype was seen more than once but under ten times. This chain links TRBV12-3 or TRBV12-4 with TRBJ2-5, with D perhaps matching TRBD2 (5 bases). The ends were cut back, 7 bases at V and 2 bases at J, with 14 bases in the middle. This CDR3 contains 14 residues. The CDR3 spells CASTERPIQETQYF. In nucleotides, the CDR3 is TGTGCCAGCACCGAGCGGCCGATACAAGAGACCCAGTACTTC.

On this clonotype: At one end, the junction sequence differs from germline, possibly due to a read error. CDR3 region: CVTDRVNGQPPHF. The CDR3 nucleotides are TGTGTCACGGACAGGGTAAATGGGCAGCCCCCGCATTTT. V and J are TRBV27 and TRBJ1-5, with 8 bases aligning to TRBD1. Germline V gene lookup returns CDR1 MNHEY and CDR2 SMNVEV (reference sequence). The CDR3 loop spans 13 amino acids.

In this sample, this clonotype turned up a few times. The chain couples TRBV12-3 or TRBV12-4 to TRBJ2-7; 10 positions agree with TRBD1. With 10 bases clipped from V and 6 bases from J, the junction kept 12 bases outside the gene matches. The CDR3 runs to 14 residues. CDR3 coding DNA: TGTGCCACCCGGGACAGGGGAATGTTATGCGAGCAGTACTTC. It translates to CATRDRGMLCEQYF.

The V and J genes are TRBV5-1 and TRBJ2-7, with 11 positions matching TRBD1. CDR3 length: 15 amino acids. With 2 bases clipped from V and 0 bases from J, the junction kept 1 base outside the gene matches. CDR1 is SGHRS, CDR2 YFSETQ, per germline. CDR3 protein: CASSFGTGGSYEQYF. The DNA of the CDR3 is TGCGCCAGCAGCTTCGGGACAGGGGGCTCCTACGAGCAGTACTTC.

This clonotype has just a few counts. The gene calls are TRBV15 and TRBJ2-1, with 14 positions matching TRBD2. The CDR3 sequence is 15 residues long. Per the germline V gene, CDR1 is LNHNV and CDR2 is YYDKDF (reference sequence). Unmatched junction bases numbered 4, after V lost 3 bases and J lost 9 bases. CDR3: CATSSGLAGGSEQFF. As DNA, the CDR3 is TGTGCCACCAGCAGCGGACTAGCGGGGGGTAGTGAGCAGTTCTTC. The complete variable domain, with remaining parts taken from reference TRBV15 and TRBJ2-1, reads DAMVIQNPRYQVTQFGKPVTLSCSQTLNHNVMYWYQQKSSQAPKLLFHYYDKDFNNEADTPDNFQSRRPNTSFCFLDIRSPGLGDTAMYLCATSSGLAGGSEQFFGPGTRLTVL.

The genes are TRBV12-3 or TRBV12-4 and TRBJ2-4; D is unclear. The CDR3 contains 12 residues. Trimming took 6 bases from V and 6 from J, leaving 9 bases between them. The CDR3 coding sequence is TGTGCCAGCAGAGGACCGTTAAACATTCAGTACTTC. This translates into CASRGPLNIQYF.

DNA of the CDR3: TGTGCCATCAGTGAGTCGGCGTTACCCTACAATGAGCAGTTCTTC. Its protein is CAISESALPYNEQFF. The chain combines TRBV10-3 with TRBJ2-1; D not certain. V was trimmed by 0 bases and J by 2 bases, leaving 8 bases between them. The CDR3 sequence is 15 residues long. Germline CDR1 ENHRY, CDR2 SYGVKD.